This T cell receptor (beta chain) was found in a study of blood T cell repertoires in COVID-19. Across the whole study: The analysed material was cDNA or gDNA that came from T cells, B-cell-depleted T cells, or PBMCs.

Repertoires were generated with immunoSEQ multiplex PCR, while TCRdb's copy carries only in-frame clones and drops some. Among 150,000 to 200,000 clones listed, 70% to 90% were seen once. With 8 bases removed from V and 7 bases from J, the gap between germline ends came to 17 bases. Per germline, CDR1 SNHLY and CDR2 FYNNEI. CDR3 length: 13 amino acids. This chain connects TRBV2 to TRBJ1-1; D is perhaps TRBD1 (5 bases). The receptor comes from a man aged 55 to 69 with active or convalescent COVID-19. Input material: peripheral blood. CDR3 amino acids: CASSGPGGGEAFF. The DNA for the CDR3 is TGTGCCAGCTCGGGACCAGGCGGGGGTGAAGCTTTCTTT.